This T cell receptor beta chain comes out of a study of T cells in Graves' hyperthyroidism and ophthalmopathy. General study points: Most clonotypes that expanded in the thyroid above 0.001 also showed up in blood.

Patients were excluded because of uncontrolled infection, other autoimmune disease, pregnancy or lactation. Germline loops: CDR1 DFQATT, CDR2 SNEGSKA (reference sequence). CDR3 size: 16 residues. J lost 2 bases, V lost 2 bases, and 7 bases had no gene match. What was amplified from RNA transcripts were TCR beta CDR3 regions. First-round RT-PCR with HTBI primers amplified the TCR CDR3 region. A single record per CDR3 protein comes from TCRdb applying MiXCR to the multiplex PCR reads. In the table there are 360,000 or so distinct CDR3 sequences, approximately 16% of which are singletons. The table lists this clonotype with many counts. What it recognizes is unknown.

The specimen was blood. This chain joins TRBV20-1 and TRBJ2-3, with 10 bases that match TRBD1. This clonotype was obtained from a woman aged 55-69 years with Graves' ophthalmopathy. CDR3 amino acids: CSARTPTGGVTDTQYF. The CDR3 nucleotides read TGCAGTGCTAGAACCCCGACAGGGGGCGTCACAGATACGCAGTATTTT.